This T cell receptor beta chain appears in the sequencing data of a study of blood T cell repertoires in COVID-19. Study details: The analysed material was cDNA or gDNA that came from T cells, B-cell-depleted T cells, or PBMCs.

Source study methods: Estimation of nucleated cell counts was performed using reference gene primer amplification. Assay used: immunoSEQ multiplex PCR; TCRdb lists only in-frame clones, some missing. The DNA was the basis for D and trimming; V, J and clone size are from that table. Among 68,000 or so clones listed, about 84% were seen once. V was clipped by 5 bases and J by 5 bases, with 5 bases between them. The germline CDR1 and CDR2 sequences are SGHAT and FQNNGV. The CDR3 has 11 amino acids. This sequence joins TRBV11-2 and TRBJ2-3; D not resolved. The TCR originated in a human donor in a cohort sampled during active COVID-19. Sequencing used peripheral blood. CDR3: CASSPQDTQYF. CDR3 in DNA: TGTGCCAGCAGCCCACAAGATACGCAGTATTTT.